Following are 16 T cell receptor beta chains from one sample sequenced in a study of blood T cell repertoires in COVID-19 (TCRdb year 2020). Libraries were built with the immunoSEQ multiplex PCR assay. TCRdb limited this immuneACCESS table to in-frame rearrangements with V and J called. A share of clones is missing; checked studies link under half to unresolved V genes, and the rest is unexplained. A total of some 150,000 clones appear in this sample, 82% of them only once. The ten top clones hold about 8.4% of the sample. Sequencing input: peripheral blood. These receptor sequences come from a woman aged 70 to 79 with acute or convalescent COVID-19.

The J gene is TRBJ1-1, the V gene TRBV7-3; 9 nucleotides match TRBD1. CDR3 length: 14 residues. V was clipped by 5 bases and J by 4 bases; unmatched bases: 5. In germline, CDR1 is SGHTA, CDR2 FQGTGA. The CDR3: CASSSLTGGTEAFF. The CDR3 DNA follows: TGTGCCAGCAGCAGCCTGACAGGGGGCACTGAAGCTTTCTTT.

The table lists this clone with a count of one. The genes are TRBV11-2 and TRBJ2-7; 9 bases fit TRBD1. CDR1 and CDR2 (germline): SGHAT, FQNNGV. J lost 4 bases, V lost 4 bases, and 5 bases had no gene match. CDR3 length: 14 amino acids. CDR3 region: CASSSGQGKYEQYF. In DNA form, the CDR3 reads TGTGCCAGCAGCTCCGGACAGGGGAAGTACGAGCAGTACTTC.

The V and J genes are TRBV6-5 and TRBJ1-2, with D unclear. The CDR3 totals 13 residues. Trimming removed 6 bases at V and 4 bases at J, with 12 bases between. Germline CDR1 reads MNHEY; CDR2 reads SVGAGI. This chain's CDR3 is CASRQSTIYGYTF. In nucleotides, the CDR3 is TGTGCCAGCAGACAGTCTACAATCTATGGCTACACCTTC.

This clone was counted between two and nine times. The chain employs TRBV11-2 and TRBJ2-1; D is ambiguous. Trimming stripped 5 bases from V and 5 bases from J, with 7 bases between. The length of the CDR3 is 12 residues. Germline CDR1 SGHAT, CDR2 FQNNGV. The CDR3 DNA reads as TGTGCCAGCAGCCCGCGCCACAATGAGCAGTTCTTC. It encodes CASSPRHNEQFF.

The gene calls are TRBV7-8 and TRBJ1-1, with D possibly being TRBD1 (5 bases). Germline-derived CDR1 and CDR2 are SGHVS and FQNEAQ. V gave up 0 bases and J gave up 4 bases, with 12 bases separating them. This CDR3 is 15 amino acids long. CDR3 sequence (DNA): TGTGCCAGCAGCTTAGCGTCTCTGGGGGGCACTGAAGCTTTCTTT. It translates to CASSLASLGGTEAFF.

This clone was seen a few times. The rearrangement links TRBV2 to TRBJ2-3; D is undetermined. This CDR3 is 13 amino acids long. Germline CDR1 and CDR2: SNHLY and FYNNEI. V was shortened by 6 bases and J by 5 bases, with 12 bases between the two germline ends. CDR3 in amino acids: CASSRNYRDTQYF. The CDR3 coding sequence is TGTGCCAGCAGCAGGAATTATCGAGATACGCAGTATTTT.

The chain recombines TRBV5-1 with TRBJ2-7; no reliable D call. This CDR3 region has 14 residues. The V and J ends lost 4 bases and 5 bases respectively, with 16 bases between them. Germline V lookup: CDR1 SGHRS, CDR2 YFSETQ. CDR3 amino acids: CASSALTREDEQYF. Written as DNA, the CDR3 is TGCGCCAGCAGCGCCCTAACGAGAGAGGACGAGCAGTACTTC.

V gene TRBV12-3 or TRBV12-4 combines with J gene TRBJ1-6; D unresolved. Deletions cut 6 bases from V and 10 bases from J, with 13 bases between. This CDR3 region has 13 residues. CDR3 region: CASRSDGVSPLHF. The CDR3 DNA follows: TGTGCCAGCAGGTCTGACGGGGTCTCACCCCTCCACTTT.

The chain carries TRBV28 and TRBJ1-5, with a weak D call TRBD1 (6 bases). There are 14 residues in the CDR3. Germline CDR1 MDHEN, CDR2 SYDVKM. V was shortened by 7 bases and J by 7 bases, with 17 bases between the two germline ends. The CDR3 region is CASTTRGGEQPQHF. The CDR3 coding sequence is TGTGCCAGCACTACCAGAGGGGGGGAGCAGCCCCAGCATTTT.

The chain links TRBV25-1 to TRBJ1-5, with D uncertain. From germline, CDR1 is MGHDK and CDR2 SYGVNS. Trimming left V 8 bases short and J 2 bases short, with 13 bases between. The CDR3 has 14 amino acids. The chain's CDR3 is CASDMASGNQPQHF. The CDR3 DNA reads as TGTGCCAGCGATATGGCCTCTGGCAATCAGCCCCAGCATTTT.

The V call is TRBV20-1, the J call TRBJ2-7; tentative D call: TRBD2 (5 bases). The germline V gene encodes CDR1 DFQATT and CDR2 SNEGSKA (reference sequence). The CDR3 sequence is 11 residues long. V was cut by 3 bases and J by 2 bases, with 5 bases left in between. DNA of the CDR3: TGCAGTGCTAGGACTACCTACGAGCAGTACTTC. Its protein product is CSARTTYEQYF.

The CDR3 coding sequence is TGTGCCAGCCCGTCGGGCTACGAGCAGTACTTC. As protein: CASPSGYEQYF. The chain recombines TRBV6-7 with TRBJ2-7, with D uncertain. TRBV6-7 is an ORF; its function is uncertain. The CDR3 consists of 11 residues. Trimming removed 8 bases from V and 3 bases from J, with 8 bases in between.

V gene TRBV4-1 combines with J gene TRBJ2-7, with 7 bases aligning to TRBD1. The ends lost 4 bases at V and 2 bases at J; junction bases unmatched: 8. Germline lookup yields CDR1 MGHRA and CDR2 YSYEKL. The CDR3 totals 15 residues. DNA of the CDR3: TGCGCCAGCAGCCCCGGGCCACAGGGGACCTACGAGCAGTACTTC. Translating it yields CASSPGPQGTYEQYF.

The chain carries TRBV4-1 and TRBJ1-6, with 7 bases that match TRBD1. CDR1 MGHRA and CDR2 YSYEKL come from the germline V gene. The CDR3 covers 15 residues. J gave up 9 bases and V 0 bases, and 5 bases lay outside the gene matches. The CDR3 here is CASSQDLGGSSPLHF. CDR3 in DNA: TGCGCCAGCAGCCAAGACCTAGGGGGCTCTTCACCCCTCCACTTT.

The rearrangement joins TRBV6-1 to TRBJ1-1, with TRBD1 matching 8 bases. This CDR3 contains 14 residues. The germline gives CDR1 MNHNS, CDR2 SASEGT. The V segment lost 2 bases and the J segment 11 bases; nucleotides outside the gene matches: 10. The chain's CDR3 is CASSEPGQGGRAFF. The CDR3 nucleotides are TGTGCCAGCAGTGAACCCGGACAGGGCGGCAGGGCTTTCTTT.

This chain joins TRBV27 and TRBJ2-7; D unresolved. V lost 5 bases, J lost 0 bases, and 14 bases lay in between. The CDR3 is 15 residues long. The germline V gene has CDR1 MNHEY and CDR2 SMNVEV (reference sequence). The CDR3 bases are TGTGCCAGCAGTCGCAGGCGTCCGAGCTCCTACGAGCAGTACTTC. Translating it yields CASSRRRPSSYEQYF.